This entry features one T cell receptor (beta chain) sequence. Its antigen is currently unknown. This record belongs to a study of OX40 agonist ivuxolimab in advanced cancers. Turning to the study itself: Antecedent anti-PD-1, anti-PD-L1 or anti-CTLA-4 therapy was permissible, with roughly 36% having received some.

Repertoires were generated with immunoSEQ multiplex PCR, while TCRdb's copy carries only in-frame clones and drops some. In the table there are 70,000 to 95,000 clones, 84% of which are singletons. V gave up 4 bases and J gave up 0 bases, with 13 bases separating them. CDR1 MNHEY and CDR2 SVGAGI come from the germline V gene. This CDR3 contains 15 residues. Overall study findings and caveats: Relative to CD4+, CD8+ T cells held more expanded clones on average. Doses of 0.1 to 3.0 mg/kg were accompanied by clonal expansion of CD4+ and CD8+ blood T cells by week 6.

At baseline, cycle 4 day 1, and cycle 7 day 1, blood was sampled. Sequencing used CD4+ or CD8+ T cells sorted from blood, obtained in a trial of the OX40 agonist ivuxolimab. The source of this sequence is an adult with an advanced solid tumor such as melanoma, head and neck, liver or kidney cancer. The chain carries TRBV6-5 and TRBJ2-7; D might be TRBD1 (6 bases). The CDR3 sequence: CASSLGGRNSYEQYF. CDR3 DNA sequence: TGTGCCAGCAGTTTAGGGGGACGGAACTCCTACGAGCAGTACTTC.